The 15 T cell receptor beta chains presented below share a single source sample, sequenced in a study of T cell changes during pregnancy in multiple sclerosis. Method: immunoSEQ multiplex PCR; TCRdb's copy keeps in-frame clones and lacks some. The table includes under 100,000 clones, about 95% detected once. The source material was peripheral blood, sampled in the second trimester of pregnancy. The source of these receptors is a female donor with multiple sclerosis, enrolled in a pregnancy study.

V and J are TRBV9 and TRBJ2-7; 9 nucleotides line up with TRBD1. CDR1 SGDLS and CDR2 YYNGEE come from the germline V gene. The CDR3 covers 15 residues. J lost 3 bases, V lost 4 bases, and 8 bases had no gene match. CDR3 DNA sequence: TGTGCCAGCAGCCCGTGGACAGGGGATATCTACGAGCAGTACTTC. It translates to CASSPWTGDIYEQYF.

CDR3 in amino acids: CASSLRTGNTEAFF. DNA for the CDR3: TGTGCCAGTAGTTTGAGGACAGGGAACACTGAAGCTTTCTTT. This chain joins TRBV19 and TRBJ1-1; 7 bases map to TRBD1. Losses at the gene ends were 5 bases for V and 1 base for J; bases not matched to a gene: 4. Germline CDR1 is LNHDA and CDR2 is SQIVND (reference sequence). The CDR3 sequence is 14 residues long.

The CDR3 nucleotides are TGTGCCAGCAGCGTATGGGACAACTACAATGAGCAGTTCTTC. This encodes CASSVWDNYNEQFF. This chain joins TRBV5-6 and TRBJ2-1; D is perhaps TRBD1 (6 bases). CDR3 length: 14 amino acids. The V end was cut by 4 bases, the J end by 3 bases, with 11 bases between. Germline V CDR1 and CDR2: SGHDT, YYEEEE.

J is TRBJ2-1 and V is TRBV7-6; TRBD2 agrees at 11 bases. This CDR3 has 16 amino acids. The germline gives CDR1 SGHVS, CDR2 FNYEAQ. Losses at the gene ends were 3 bases for V and 2 bases for J; bases not matched to a gene: 3. This CDR3 is CASSFLTSGAYNEQFF. For the CDR3, the DNA is TGTGCCAGCAGCTTTTTGACTAGCGGGGCCTACAATGAGCAGTTCTTC.

The V gene is TRBV30, the J gene TRBJ2-2; 12 bases match TRBD2. J gave up 5 bases and V 2 bases, and 3 bases lay outside the gene matches. In germline, CDR1 is GTSNPN, CDR2 SVGIG (reference sequence). The CDR3 contains 15 residues. This CDR3 reads CAWSRTSGKTGELFF. As DNA, the CDR3 is TGTGCCTGGAGTAGGACTAGCGGGAAAACCGGGGAGCTGTTTTTT.

The chain carries TRBV28 and TRBJ2-3, with 11 bases identical to TRBD2. The CDR3 has 14 residues. Trimming cost V 5 bases and J 5 bases; bases outside gene matches: 3. Looked up from germline, CDR1 is MDHEN and CDR2 is SYDVKM. The CDR3 here is CASSPGLAGDTQYF. The CDR3 bases are TGTGCCAGCAGTCCCGGACTAGCGGGAGATACGCAGTATTTT.

The chain employs TRBV7-3 and TRBJ2-5, with 8 bases that match TRBD1. This CDR3 spans 15 amino acids. The germline gives CDR1 SGHTA, CDR2 FQGTGA. Germline trimming cut 4 bases from V and 7 bases from J; bases unmatched to any gene: 11. This CDR3 is CASSSTGQGMGTQYF. In DNA form, the CDR3 reads TGTGCCAGCAGCTCCACAGGACAGGGTATGGGGACCCAGTACTTC.

This clone was seen once. The chain has TRBV28 and TRBJ2-1; D gene ambiguous. Looked up from germline, CDR1 is MDHEN and CDR2 is SYDVKM. V lost 8 bases and J 6 bases, leaving 11 bases between the germline ends. This CDR3 contains 12 residues. This CDR3 is CASSLSRNEQFF. Here the CDR3 DNA reads TGTGCCAGCTCACTGAGTCGCAATGAGCAGTTCTTC.

V is TRBV6-4 and J is TRBJ2-3; the D gene is possibly TRBD2 (5 bases). Looked up from germline, CDR1 is MRHNA and CDR2 is SNTAGT. The CDR3 covers 13 residues. V was shortened by 4 bases and J by 5 bases, with 10 bases between the two germline ends. Here the CDR3 DNA reads TGTGCCAGCAGTGTGGGGAGTATAGATACGCAGTATTTT. This codes for CASSVGSIDTQYF.

The rearrangement joins TRBV28 to TRBJ2-7, with 7 bases that match TRBD1. Losses at the gene ends were 5 bases for V and 3 bases for J; bases not matched to a gene: 7. Per the germline V gene, CDR1 is MDHEN and CDR2 is SYDVKM. CDR3 length: 14 amino acids. The CDR3, as DNA: TGTGCCAGCAGTCTCCGGACAGGCCACTACGAGCAGTACTTC. Translation gives CASSLRTGHYEQYF.

This clone came up once. The CDR3 DNA reads TGTGCCAGCACGCCCTCCCGGGACTCCAGATACGAGCAGTACTTC. Translated, it gives CASTPSRDSRYEQYF. The chain combines TRBV9 with TRBJ2-7, with D possibly matching TRBD2 (6 bases). Germline V gene data show CDR1 as SGDLS and CDR2 as YYNGEE. The CDR3 is 15 residues long. V was trimmed by 6 bases and J by 4 bases, leaving 20 bases between them.

In its sample, this clone was seen once. CDR3 sequence (DNA): TGTGCCTGGGCCCAGGGATTGAACACTGAAGCTTTCTTT. Its translation: CAWAQGLNTEAFF. This chain connects TRBV30 to TRBJ1-1; TRBD1 is a possible D gene (5 bases). The CDR3 covers 13 residues. Germline V gene sequence: CDR1 GTSNPN, CDR2 SVGIG (reference sequence). V lost 5 bases, J lost 0 bases, and 10 bases lay in between.

This chain joins TRBV20-1 and TRBJ1-1, with no clear D. This CDR3 is 11 amino acids long. Trimming took 5 bases from V and 3 from J, leaving 7 bases between them. The V gene's germline CDR1 is DFQATT and CDR2 SNEGSKA (reference sequence). CDR3 DNA sequence: TGCAGTGCTCCTTTGTACACTGAAGCTTTCTTT. Its translation is CSAPLYTEAFF.

This chain joins TRBV5-8 and TRBJ2-7, with 9 bases fitting TRBD2. The CDR3 contains 14 residues. V was clipped by 5 bases and J by 2 bases; unmatched bases: 5. CDR1 and CDR2 (germline): SGHTS, YDEGEE. The CDR3 is CASRAGTSTYEQYF. CDR3 in DNA: TGTGCCAGCAGGGCCGGGACTAGCACCTACGAGCAGTACTTC. Based on the CDR3 plus reference TRBV5-8 and TRBJ2-7, the full variable domain is EAGVTQSPTHLIKTRGQQATLRCSPISGHTSVYWYQQALGLGLQFLLWYDEGEERNRGNFPPRFSGRQFPNYSSELNVNALELEDSALYLCASRAGTSTYEQYFGPGTRLTVT.

V is TRBV5-4 and J is TRBJ1-2; 8 bases map to TRBD1. Germline V gene data show CDR1 as SGHNT and CDR2 as YYREEE (reference sequence). The V and J ends lost 1 base and 5 bases, in that order; junction bases with no gene match: 4. There are 14 residues in the CDR3. The CDR3 DNA sequence: TGTGCCAGCAGCTTGCGGGACAGGATTTATGGCTACACCTTC. Its translation is CASSLRDRIYGYTF.